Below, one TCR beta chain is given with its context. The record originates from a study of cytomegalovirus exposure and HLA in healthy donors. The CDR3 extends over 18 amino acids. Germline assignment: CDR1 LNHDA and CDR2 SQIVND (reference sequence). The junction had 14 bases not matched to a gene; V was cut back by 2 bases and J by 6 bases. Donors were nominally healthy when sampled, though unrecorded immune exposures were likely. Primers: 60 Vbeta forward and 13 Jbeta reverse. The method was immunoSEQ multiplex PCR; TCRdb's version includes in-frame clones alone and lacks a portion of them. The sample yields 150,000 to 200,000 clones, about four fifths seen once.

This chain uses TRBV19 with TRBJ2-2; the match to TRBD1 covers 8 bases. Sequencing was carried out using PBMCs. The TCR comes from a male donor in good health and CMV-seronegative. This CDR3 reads CASSISLVTGEEAGELFF. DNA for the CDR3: TGTGCCAGTAGTATATCGTTGGTGACAGGGGAAGAAGCCGGGGAGCTGTTTTTT.